This T cell receptor (beta chain) was identified in a study of blood T cell repertoires in COVID-19. Background on the study: Specimens from acute and convalescent COVID-19 originated in the United States, Italy and Spain. Sources were T cells, B-cell-depleted T cells, or PBMCs; the material itself was cDNA or gDNA.

One Seattle source followed patients from active infection through their disease course. CDR3 length: 16 residues. Germline loops: CDR1 SGHRS, CDR2 YFSETQ. Trimming left V 1 base short and J 0 bases short, with 13 bases between. Original methodology: From reference gene primer amplification, estimates of nucleated cell counts were derived. Repertoires were generated with immunoSEQ multiplex PCR, while TCRdb's copy carries only in-frame clones and drops some. The DNA was the basis for D and trimming; V, J and clone size are from that table. The sample consists of roughly 250,000 clones, roughly 84% of them appearing once.

The chain employs TRBV5-1 and TRBJ2-5, with no clear D. The clonotype originates from a person aged 70 to 85 with COVID-19, enrolled during active disease. The sample consisted of peripheral blood. The CDR3 loop is CASSLKISKNQETQYF. CDR3 DNA: TGCGCCAGCAGCTTGAAAATTTCCAAAAACCAAGAGACCCAGTACTTC.